This T cell receptor (beta chain) was identified during a study of regulatory T cells in long-lasting Graves disease. This sample's time point: newly diagnosed GD, antithyroid drugs for less than 3 months. Making the TCR library involved RNA that had been extracted from PBMCs. The diagnosis of Graves' disease used American Thyroid Association guidelines. This clonotype came up many times. Its antigen is as yet unknown. General study points: There was favoring of TRBV28, TRBJ1-2 and TRBJ2-5 in persistent disease.

Relying on iRepertoire HTBI primers and Arm-PCR of CDR3 regions, the team built TCR beta libraries. TCRdb processed the multiplex PCR reads anew with MiXCR; each CDR3 protein has one entry. The data show about 540,000 distinct CDR3 sequences, with roughly 14% seen just once and roughly a tenth held by the top ten. Germline lookup yields CDR1 DFQATT and CDR2 SNEGSKA (reference sequence). The V and J ends lost 4 bases and 7 bases, in that order; junction bases with no gene match: 7. The CDR3 sequence is 13 residues long. These sequences were also reported in another study, on T cells in Graves' hyperthyroidism and ophthalmopathy.

This sequence originates from a man in his thirties or forties with Graves disease. V gene TRBV20-1 combines with J gene TRBJ2-1; 7 bases line up with TRBD1. The source material was peripheral blood mononuclear cells (PBMCs), sampled at new diagnosis, from a patient treated with antithyroid drugs. In DNA, the CDR3 is TGCAGTGCTACACAGGGGAGAGGGAATGAGCAGTTCTTC. It codes for CSATQGRGNEQFF.